This TCR delta chain comes out of a study of Vδ1+ human thymocytes. Whole-study findings and limits: Thymic TRG and TRD repertoires appeared highly polyclonal.

CDR1 and CDR2 from the germline V gene are TSWWSYY and QGS. The CDR3 extends over 19 amino acids. This clone was detected only a few times. Its target is not known. Its ends do not fully match the called genes, so a read error is possible. Extracted RNA was reverse transcribed into cDNA. CDR3 amplicons came from multiplex PCR with pooled V-gene forward and constant-region reverse primers. TCRdb fed the multiplex PCR reads to CATT. The sample carries roughly 76,000 delta-chain clones, roughly a third recorded once. The chain links TRDV1 to TRDJ1, with TRDD3 identical over 8 bases. The origin of this receptor is a boy under two years old who had congenital heart surgery. The sequenced sample was Vdelta1+ gamma-delta thymocytes from the thymus. Subset: FACS-sorted CD3+ TCRalphabeta- TCRVdelta1+ TCRVdelta2- thymocytes. CDR3 nucleotide sequence: TGTGCTCTTGGGGAAGGGTCCTACCAGTACTGGGGGCAAACCGAGAAACTCATCTTT. Translation gives CALGEGSYQYWGQTEKLIF.